The 20 T cell receptor beta chains below were found in one sample sequenced in a study of T-cell reconstitution after alpha-beta-depleted transplantation in children. Molecular barcoding with unique molecular identifiers was used for the TCRbeta library. From the PCR reads, TCRdb called clonotypes with MiXCR, one entry per CDR3 protein. Counted here are approximately 640,000 distinct CDR3 sequences, roughly 17% occurring once; the ten biggest clones make up 1.1%. Sequencing used PBMCs from the stem cell graft donor, obtained from the stem cell graft. The receptors shown here come from a human donor who donated a stem cell graft to a child with acute myeloid leukemia.

The chain is built from TRBV7-2 and TRBJ1-5; 8 nucleotides align to TRBD1. The germline gives CDR1 SGHTA, CDR2 FQGNSA. CDR3 length: 13 amino acids. The V and J ends lost 5 bases and 7 bases, in that order; junction bases with no gene match: 4. The CDR3 here is CASSAGGHQPQHF. The CDR3 DNA reads TGTGCCAGCAGCGCAGGGGGCCACCAGCCCCAGCATTTT.

The V and J genes are TRBV5-1 and TRBJ2-7; 7 nucleotides line up with TRBD2. The CDR3 extends over 15 amino acids. V shed 3 bases, J shed 6 bases, and the junction held 12 bases outside the gene matches. The germline CDR1 and CDR2 sequences are SGHRS and YFSETQ. The CDR3 region is CASSSGGNRGTEQYF. CDR3 nucleotide sequence: TGCGCCAGCAGCTCGGGGGGAAATCGCGGGACCGAGCAGTACTTC. The variable domain in full, completed from reference TRBV5-1 and TRBJ2-7, reads KAGVTQTPRYLIKTRGQQVTLSCSPISGHRSVSWYQQTPGQGLQFLFEYFSETQRNKGNFPGRFSGRQFSNSRSEMNVSTLELGDSALYLCASSSGGNRGTEQYFGPGTRLTVT.

This clonotype came up many times. The gene calls are TRBV5-6 and TRBJ1-6; no clear D gene. Trimming took 7 bases from V and 9 from J, leaving 14 bases between them. The germline V gene has CDR1 SGHDT and CDR2 YYEEEE. The CDR3 runs to 13 residues. The CDR3 spells CASSNRPGSPLHF. DNA of the CDR3: TGTGCCAGCTCAAACCGCCCCGGTTCACCCCTCCACTTT.

This clonotype was counted at least ten times. The V call is TRBV5-5, the J call TRBJ1-3; D is undetermined. The germline gives CDR1 SGHKS, CDR2 YYEKEE (reference sequence). This CDR3 spans 15 amino acids. V was shortened by 1 base and J by 2 bases, with 10 bases between the two germline ends. CDR3: CASSLLGIPGNTIYF. The DNA of the CDR3 is TGTGCCAGCAGCTTGTTAGGGATCCCTGGAAACACCATATATTTT.

This clonotype was seen repeatedly, ten times or more. Here the CDR3 reads CSASPSGGATSYNEQFF. In DNA, the CDR3 is TGCAGTGCTAGTCCCAGCGGGGGGGCCACGTCCTACAATGAGCAGTTCTTC. V is TRBV20-1 and J is TRBJ2-1; 10 bases line up with TRBD2. The ends lost 3 bases at V and 1 base at J; junction bases unmatched: 9. The CDR3 is made up of 17 amino acids. Germline CDR1 DFQATT, CDR2 SNEGSKA (reference sequence).

The table lists this clonotype with a few counts. The chain links TRBV12-3 or TRBV12-4 to TRBJ2-1; TRBD2 aligns across 13 bases. Losses at the gene ends were 6 bases for V and 6 bases for J; bases not matched to a gene: 5. The CDR3 runs 15 residues. CDR3 sequence (DNA): TGTGCCAGCAGGTTACTAGCGGGGGGGCCCAATGAGCAGTTCTTC. Amino acids: CASRLLAGGPNEQFF.

This clonotype came up many times. The V and J genes are TRBV29-1 and TRBJ2-1; a weak D match, TRBD1 (6 bases). The germline V gene has CDR1 SQVTM and CDR2 ANQGSEA. V was trimmed by 4 bases and J by 6 bases, leaving 10 bases between them. The CDR3 extends over 12 amino acids. In DNA, the CDR3 is TGCAGCGTTGGAGGGGGATTCAATGAGCAGTTCTTC. The encoded protein is CSVGGGFNEQFF.

This chain connects TRBV30 to TRBJ2-3; 7 bases line up with TRBD2. Losses at the gene ends were 0 bases for V and 2 bases for J; bases not matched to a gene: 5. This CDR3 is 15 amino acids long. CDR1 is GTSNPN and CDR2 is SVGIG in the germline V gene (reference sequence). The CDR3 spells CAWSVRAGDTDTQYF. DNA for the CDR3: TGTGCCTGGAGTGTAAGGGCGGGGGACACAGATACGCAGTATTTT.

This clonotype was counted at least ten times. The genes are TRBV12-3 or TRBV12-4 and TRBJ2-2; TRBD1 is a possible D gene (6 bases). The CDR3 contains 15 residues. V lost 6 bases and J 4 bases, leaving 15 bases between the germline ends. The CDR3 region has the DNA TGTGCCAGCAGGCCGCAGGGGCGTCCCACCGGGGAGCTGTTTTTT. Its protein is CASRPQGRPTGELFF.

This clonotype was seen only a few times. A much larger clone differs from this one at a single base, so this may be a read error. V gene TRBV25-1 combines with J gene TRBJ1-6; 9 positions agree with TRBD1. With V trimmed by 6 bases and J by 7 bases, 7 bases remained unmatched. The CDR3 totals 15 residues. The germline CDR1 and CDR2 sequences are MGHDK and SYGVNS. The CDR3 spells CASSRTGTGNSPLHF. Here the CDR3 DNA reads TGTGCCAGCAGCAGAACCGGGACAGGGAATTCACCCCTCCACTTT.

This clonotype was observed many times. The genes are TRBV6-1 and TRBJ1-3, with 8 bases that match TRBD1. There are 17 residues in the CDR3. V lost 5 bases to trimming and J lost 2 bases; unmatched junction nucleotides: 11. Germline CDR1 and CDR2: MNHNS and SASEGT. This CDR3 is CASSPYSGGAPGNTIYF. The DNA for the CDR3 is TGTGCCAGCAGTCCGTATTCAGGGGGCGCCCCTGGAAACACCATATATTTT.

This clonotype was seen at least ten times. This chain connects TRBV6-1 to TRBJ2-2; the D gene is possibly TRBD1 (5 bases). The CDR3 runs 14 residues. The germline gives CDR1 MNHNS, CDR2 SASEGT. The V end lost 6 bases, the J end lost 1 base, and 9 bases lay between the germline ends. The CDR3 DNA reads TGTGCCAGCAGCCAGGGCCTGAACACCGGGGAGCTGTTTTTT. Its translation is CASSQGLNTGELFF.

This clonotype was seen repeatedly, ten times or more. One end of the junction varies from germline; a read error may be responsible. The CDR3, as DNA: TGCAGTGCTCCCTCAGGGGCGAAGACCGGGGAGCTGTTTTTT. It is translated as CSAPSGAKTGELFF. The chain carries TRBV20-1 and TRBJ2-2, with D perhaps TRBD1 (6 bases). Germline V gene data show CDR1 as DFQATT and CDR2 as SNEGSKA (reference sequence). This CDR3 is built from 14 residues.

This clonotype appeared a few times. V and J are TRBV10-1 and TRBJ2-7; the D gene is possibly TRBD1 (5 bases). V was clipped by 6 bases and J by 5 bases, with 11 bases between them. The germline V gene has CDR1 WNHNN and CDR2 SYGVQD (reference sequence). The CDR3 runs to 12 residues. The CDR3: CASRQQVNEQYV. CDR3 in DNA: TGCGCCAGCAGGCAACAGGTCAACGAGCAGTACGTC.

This clonotype was observed a handful of times. The V gene is TRBV20-1, the J gene TRBJ2-1; the match to TRBD1 covers 11 bases. V trimming: 3 bases; J trimming: 3 bases; junction bases outside the gene matches: 4. This CDR3 is 15 amino acids long. Germline V gene sequence: CDR1 DFQATT, CDR2 SNEGSKA (reference sequence). CDR3 sequence (DNA): TGCAGTGCTAGCGAGGGACAGGGGGACTACAATGAGCAGTTCTTC. This translates into CSASEGQGDYNEQFF.

This clonotype was detected a few times. This rearrangement joins TRBV20-1 to TRBJ1-1, with a tentative D call TRBD1 (6 bases). The germline CDR1 and CDR2 sequences are DFQATT and SNEGSKA (reference sequence). CDR3 size: 13 residues. V was clipped by 5 bases and J by 6 bases, with 16 bases between them. This chain's CDR3 is CSAVRGFISEAFF. CDR3 nucleotide sequence: TGCAGTGCTGTAAGGGGGTTTATCTCTGAAGCTTTCTTT.

In regard to this clonotype: This may arise from a read error, as a much more abundant clone is one base away. The chain is built from TRBV11-1 and TRBJ1-3; D remains ambiguous. The CDR3 sequence is 14 residues long. Germline V CDR1 and CDR2: SGHAT, FQDESV (reference sequence). The CDR3 nucleotides are TGTGCCATCAGCTTAGGGCCGTCTGGAAACACCATATATTTT. Residues: CAISLGPSGNTIYF. The whole variable domain, remainder taken from reference TRBV11-1 and TRBJ1-3, is EAEVAQSPRYKITEKSQAVAFWCDPISGHATLYWYRQILGQGPELLVQFQDESVVDDSQLPKDRFSAERLKGVDSTLKIQPAELGDSAMYLCAISLGPSGNTIYFGEGSWLTVV.

This clonotype showed up many times. The CDR3 sequence: CSVRAGYTF. CDR3 DNA sequence: TGCAGTGTGAGGGCTGGCTACACCTTC. The genes are TRBV20-1 and TRBJ1-2, with unresolved D. V was trimmed by 7 bases and J by 7 bases, leaving 7 bases between them. The CDR3 is 9 residues long. Per the germline V gene, CDR1 is DFQATT and CDR2 is SNEGSKA (reference sequence).

This clonotype occurred many times. The gene calls are TRBV7-9 and TRBJ2-1; D unresolved. Per the germline V gene, CDR1 is SEHNR and CDR2 is FQNEAQ (reference sequence). The V gene lost 6 bases and the J gene lost 8 bases, with 11 bases spanning the gap. The CDR3 sequence is 12 residues long. CDR3 in amino acids: CASRWMGHEQFF. The DNA of the CDR3 is TGTGCCAGCAGATGGATGGGCCATGAGCAGTTCTTC.

This clonotype was recorded a few times. J is TRBJ2-7 and V is TRBV5-1, with 11 positions matching TRBD2. This CDR3 is built from 16 residues. Germline assignment: CDR1 SGHRS and CDR2 YFSETQ. Trimming cost V 3 bases and J 3 bases; bases outside gene matches: 8. In DNA form, the CDR3 reads TGCGCCAGCAGCTCCATATCACTAGCGGGGGACTACGAGCAGTACTTC. This encodes CASSSISLAGDYEQYF.